Following are 12 T cell receptor beta chains from one sample sequenced in a study of immune heterogeneity within non-small cell lung tumors. Multiplex PCR relied on 32 V and 13 J primers to amplify TCR beta CDR3. TCRdb passed the multiplex PCR reads through MiXCR, listing each CDR3 protein once. The data contain around 11,000 distinct CDR3 sequences, 25% to 35% of them singletons. As template, the study used bulk tumor genomic DNA at 550 to 700 ng per sample. Surgical sampling yielded several biopsies per primary tumor (spaced far apart). The study cohort was described as untreated, and its members had newly diagnosed non-small cell lung cancer. They went on to have curative surgery. Material: lung tumor tissue. Receptor source: a woman between 45 and 65 years old with non-small cell lung cancer.

The genes are TRBV20-1 and TRBJ2-1; D may be TRBD2 (7 bases). With 3 bases removed from V and 7 bases from J, the gap between germline ends came to 16 bases. CDR3 length: 14 residues. Germline-derived CDR1 and CDR2 are DFQATT and SNEGSKA (reference sequence). CDR3 amino acids: CSASKGGGRNEQFF. As DNA, the CDR3 is TGCAGTGCTAGTAAAGGGGGGGGGAGGAATGAGCAGTTCTTC.

The table lists this clonotype with many counts. The chain joins TRBV7-2 to TRBJ2-7; D gene ambiguous. V was trimmed by 4 bases and J by 3 bases, leaving 10 bases between them. CDR1 is SGHTA, CDR2 FQGNSA, per germline. The CDR3 runs 13 residues. DNA of the CDR3: TGTGCCAGCAGCTCGCAAGTCTACTACGAGCAGTACTTC. Its translation: CASSSQVYYEQYF.

This clonotype appeared a few times. The V call is TRBV6-4, the J call TRBJ2-2; D is uncertain. This CDR3 has 13 residues. Trimming removed 3 bases from V and 4 bases from J, with 6 bases in between. The germline V gene encodes CDR1 MRHNA and CDR2 SNTAGT. The CDR3 loop reads CASSDLGTGELFF. In DNA form, the CDR3 reads TGTGCCAGCAGTGATTTAGGCACCGGGGAGCTGTTTTTT.

Sample share makes this clonotype medium-sized. In nucleotides, the CDR3 is TGCAGTGCTAGGAGGGCAGGGATGGGATCACCCCTCCACTTT. Its translation: CSARRAGMGSPLHF. The V and J genes are TRBV20-1 and TRBJ1-6; perhaps TRBD1 as D (5 bases). Germline values: CDR1 DFQATT, CDR2 SNEGSKA (reference sequence). The CDR3 consists of 14 residues. Trimming removed 3 bases from V and 10 bases from J, with 16 bases in between.

This clonotype occurred many times. The chain has TRBV19 and TRBJ1-1; 7 bases agree with TRBD1. This CDR3 contains 14 residues. Germline V lookup: CDR1 LNHDA, CDR2 SQIVND (reference sequence). V gave up 4 bases and J gave up 4 bases; unmatched junction bases: 6. CDR3 residues: CASSRHRGGTEAFF. The CDR3, as DNA: TGTGCCAGTAGTAGACACAGGGGTGGCACTGAAGCTTTCTTT. Complete variable domain (other parts from reference TRBV19 and TRBJ1-1): DGGITQSPKYLFRKEGQNVTLSCEQNLNHDAMYWYRQDPGQGLRLIYYSQIVNDFQKGDIAEGYSVSREKKESFPLTVTSAQKNPTAFYLCASSRHRGGTEAFFGQGTRLTVV.

In this sample, this clonotype turned up once. J is TRBJ2-1 and V is TRBV28; perhaps TRBD1 as D (5 bases). Deletions cut 6 bases from V and 6 bases from J, with 9 bases between. The CDR3 runs 12 residues. The germline V gene encodes CDR1 MDHEN and CDR2 SYDVKM. CDR3 coding DNA: TGTGCCAGCAGCCAAGGGGCCAATGAGCAGTTCTTC. It translates to CASSQGANEQFF.

The gene calls are TRBV6-1 and TRBJ2-4; weak D call: TRBD2 (6 bases). Per the germline V gene, CDR1 is MNHNS and CDR2 is SASEGT. The CDR3 extends over 14 amino acids. Trimming removed 7 bases from V and 7 bases from J, with 17 bases in between. In DNA, the CDR3 is TGTGCCAGCACCAGTGAGGGGAGGACCAACATTCAGTACTTC. Amino acids: CASTSEGRTNIQYF.

The rearrangement uses TRBV7-9 and TRBJ1-1; 7 positions agree with TRBD1. The CDR3 covers 14 residues. V was clipped by 4 bases and J by 5 bases; unmatched bases: 7. The V gene's germline CDR1 is SEHNR and CDR2 FQNEAQ (reference sequence). The CDR3 nucleotides are TGTGCCAGCAGCTGGAGGACAGGCGGGACTGAAGCTTTCTTT. Protein: CASSWRTGGTEAFF.

The chain combines TRBV19 with TRBJ1-2; possibly TRBD1 for D (5 bases). Trimming left V 3 bases short and J 2 bases short, with 13 bases between. The CDR3 extends over 15 amino acids. CDR1 is LNHDA, CDR2 SQIVND, per germline (reference sequence). In DNA form, the CDR3 reads TGTGCCAGTAGTATGAAGAGGGGCGCAAACTATGGCTACACCTTC. Amino acids: CASSMKRGANYGYTF.

The chain employs TRBV4-3 and TRBJ2-7; D is tentatively TRBD1 or TRBD2 (5 bases each). Looked up from germline, CDR1 is LGHNA and CDR2 is YSLEER. The V gene lost 6 bases and the J gene lost 1 base, with 16 bases spanning the gap. CDR3 length equals 15 residues. The CDR3 region is CASSQYRDLSYEQYF. CDR3 nucleotides: TGCGCCAGCAGTCAGTACCGGGACCTTTCCTACGAGCAGTACTTC.

Notes on this clonotype: A much bigger clone sits one base away, suggesting this may be a read error. The chain recombines TRBV9 with TRBJ1-2, with D hard to call. CDR1 and CDR2 (germline): SGDLS, YYNGEE. The CDR3 is 14 residues long. CDR3 loop: CSSSVGQAYYGYTF. CDR3 sequence (DNA): TGTTCCAGCAGCGTAGGGCAGGCCTACTATGGCTACACCTTC.

This clonotype was found a few times. The chain joins TRBV4-1 to TRBJ2-7; maybe TRBD1 (5 bases). Germline V CDR1 and CDR2: MGHRA, YSYEKL. V shed 0 bases and J shed 6 bases, with 15 bases lying between them. The length of the CDR3 is 15 residues. The CDR3 nucleotides are TGCGCCAGCAGCCAAGATAGTGACAGAGCCTCCGAGCAGTACTTC. This encodes CASSQDSDRASEQYF.